The rows below give T cell receptor beta chains drawn from one sample of a study of PD-1 blockade in classical Hodgkin lymphoma. Profiled with immunoSEQ multiplex PCR; TCRdb holds only in-frame clones, not every one. This sample carries roughly 62,000 clones, 70% to 90% of them seen once, and the ten largest clones take around 13%. Material: peripheral blood mononuclear cells (PBMCs), obtained at baseline. All receptors derive from a human donor with classical Hodgkin lymphoma. Each CDR3 is given with its conserved first and last residue. A D gene is named only where the DNA matches it firmly. Some rows have no size entry. The others give once, few or many, or a class for an expanded clone.

v_gene: TRBV7-2; d_gene: TRBD1; j_gene: TRBJ1-2; abundance: .; CDR3nt: TGTGCCAGCAGCCAGGGGGCAAGGGATGGCTACACCTTC; CDR3aa: CASSQGARDGYTF
v_gene: TRBV7-9; d_gene: .; j_gene: TRBJ2-3; abundance: .; CDR3nt: TGTGCCAGCAGCTTCGTCCACACAGATACGCAGTATTTT; CDR3aa: CASSFVHTDTQYF
v_gene: TRBV19; d_gene: .; j_gene: TRBJ1-4; abundance: .; CDR3nt: TGTGCCAGTAGTCCCAAGGACCGACCCAATGAAAAACTGTTTTTT; CDR3aa: CASSPKDRPNEKLFF
v_gene: TRBV6-6; d_gene: TRBD1; j_gene: TRBJ1-5; abundance: .; CDR3nt: TGTGCCAGCAGGGACTCGGGACAGTTAGGCCAGCCCCAGCATTTT; CDR3aa: CASRDSGQLGQPQHF
v_gene: TRBV5-4; d_gene: .; j_gene: TRBJ2-1; abundance: .; CDR3nt: TGTGCCAGCAGCTTAGTTTCAGTCCGAGCCATCAGATACAATGAGCAGTTCTTC; CDR3aa: CASSLVSVRAIRYNEQFF
v_gene: TRBV7-2; d_gene: .; j_gene: TRBJ1-1; abundance: .; CDR3nt: TGTGCCAGTTCCAGGGCCACTGAAGCTTTCTTT; CDR3aa: CASSRATEAFF
v_gene: TRBV18; d_gene: .; j_gene: TRBJ2-7; abundance: few; CDR3nt: TGTGCCAGCTCACCAGCGGATGATGGGATAAACGAGCAGTACTTC; CDR3aa: CASSPADDGINEQYF
v_gene: TRBV30; d_gene: .; j_gene: TRBJ1-5; abundance: .; CDR3nt: TGTGCCTGGAGTGTGCAGGGCGGGCAGCCCCAGCATTTT; CDR3aa: CAWSVQGGQPQHF
v_gene: TRBV14; d_gene: .; j_gene: TRBJ2-6; abundance: .; CDR3nt: TGTGCCAGCAGCCAAGAGTGGGCTGGGGCCAACGTCCTGACTTTC; CDR3aa: CASSQEWAGANVLTF
v_gene: TRBV7-7; d_gene: .; j_gene: TRBJ2-1; abundance: .; CDR3nt: TGTGCCAGCAGCTTAGAAGGGGGCGCGGGGTTTTCCTACAATGAGCAGTTCTTC; CDR3aa: CASSLEGGAGFSYNEQFF
v_gene: TRBV27; d_gene: .; j_gene: TRBJ2-7; abundance: .; CDR3nt: TGTGCCAGCGGAACAAGTTCCTACGAGCAGTACTTC; CDR3aa: CASGTSSYEQYF
v_gene: TRBV7-9; d_gene: .; j_gene: TRBJ1-4; abundance: .; CDR3nt: TGTGCCAGCAGCTTCGGGCAGGGTCAGGAAAAACTGTTTTTT; CDR3aa: CASSFGQGQEKLFF
v_gene: TRBV28; d_gene: TRBD1; j_gene: TRBJ1-5; abundance: .; CDR3nt: TGTGCCAGCAGTTTATGGGACAGGGGGCATAGCAATCAGCCCCAGCATTTT; CDR3aa: CASSLWDRGHSNQPQHF
v_gene: TRBV25-1; d_gene: .; j_gene: TRBJ1-6; abundance: few; CDR3nt: TGTGCCAGCAGTGGAACAGTAAATTCACCCCTCCACTTT; CDR3aa: CASSGTVNSPLHF
v_gene: TRBV7-8; d_gene: .; j_gene: TRBJ1-4; abundance: .; CDR3nt: TGTGCCAGCACCGTCAGGAGAGACGATGAAAAACTGTTTTTT; CDR3aa: CASTVRRDDEKLFF
v_gene: TRBV7-6; d_gene: .; j_gene: TRBJ2-1; abundance: .; CDR3nt: TGTGCCAGCAGTCCGGCCGTTGAGCAGTTCTTC; CDR3aa: CASSPAVEQFF
v_gene: TRBV7-9; d_gene: .; j_gene: TRBJ2-7; abundance: .; CDR3nt: TGTGCCAGCAGCTTTCCCAGGGGTGAGCAGTACTTC; CDR3aa: CASSFPRGEQYF
v_gene: TRBV7-2; d_gene: .; j_gene: TRBJ1-5; abundance: .; CDR3nt: TGTGCCAGCAGCTCGACGACATACAATCAGCCCCAGCATTTT; CDR3aa: CASSSTTYNQPQHF
v_gene: TRBV6-5; d_gene: TRBD1; j_gene: TRBJ2-2; abundance: .; CDR3nt: TGTGCCAGCAGTTCCCGGACAGGGGCGGGCGGGGAGCTGTTTTTT; CDR3aa: CASSSRTGAGGELFF
v_gene: TRBV19; d_gene: TRBD1; j_gene: TRBJ1-2; abundance: .; CDR3nt: TGTGCCAGTAGGGGACAGGGACATGGCTACACCTTC; CDR3aa: CASRGQGHGYTF
v_gene: TRBV5-1; d_gene: .; j_gene: TRBJ2-3; abundance: .; CDR3nt: TGCGCCAGCAGCTTGGGATGGGGCCAGGGCACAGATACGCAGTATTTT; CDR3aa: CASSLGWGQGTDTQYF
v_gene: TRBV27; d_gene: .; j_gene: TRBJ2-3; abundance: once; CDR3nt: TGTGCCAGCAGTAATAGCGCCTTTCGCACAGATACGCAGTATTTT; CDR3aa: CASSNSAFRTDTQYF
v_gene: TRBV12-5; d_gene: .; j_gene: TRBJ2-1; abundance: .; CDR3nt: TGTGCTAGTGGTTTGGTACTTAGTAGAGAGGCCTACAATGAGCAGTTCTTC; CDR3aa: CASGLVLSREAYNEQFF
v_gene: TRBV19; d_gene: .; j_gene: TRBJ1-2; abundance: many; CDR3nt: TGTGCCAGTAGTACCTTCCTGGAGTGGGACTATGGCTACACCTTC; CDR3aa: CASSTFLEWDYGYTF
v_gene: TRBV14; d_gene: .; j_gene: TRBJ1-2; abundance: .; CDR3nt: TGTGCCAGCAGCCAAGCCGGGCCCGATATCTATGGCTACACCTTC; CDR3aa: CASSQAGPDIYGYTF
v_gene: TRBV9; d_gene: .; j_gene: TRBJ1-6; abundance: .; CDR3nt: TGTGCCAGCAGCGAAGGGTACTATAACTCACCCCTCCACTTT; CDR3aa: CASSEGYYNSPLHF
v_gene: TRBV9; d_gene: TRBD1; j_gene: TRBJ1-2; abundance: .; CDR3nt: TGTGCCAGCAGCGCCCGAACCTTGGGGACAGGGGGCTGGATCGTTGGCTACACCTTC; CDR3aa: CASSARTLGTGGWIVGYTF
v_gene: TRBV7-2; d_gene: TRBD1; j_gene: TRBJ1-3; abundance: .; CDR3nt: TGTGCCAGCAGCCCAACCGGGACAGGGACTGGAAACACCATATATTTT; CDR3aa: CASSPTGTGTGNTIYF
v_gene: TRBV7-7; d_gene: .; j_gene: TRBJ2-7; abundance: .; CDR3nt: TGTGCCAGCAGCCCCCGCCGTGTCGGGTCGTACGAGCGGTACTTC; CDR3aa: CASSPRRVGSYERYF